This TCR beta chain originates from a study of blood T cell repertoires in COVID-19. Looking at the study overall: Samples taken during acute and convalescent COVID-19 were collected in the United States, Italy and Spain. Sources were T cells, B-cell-depleted T cells, or PBMCs; the material itself was cDNA or gDNA.

With 1 base removed from V and 0 bases from J, the gap between germline ends came to 11 bases. In germline, CDR1 is SGHRS, CDR2 YFSETQ. CDR3 length: 17 residues. This clone was found once. In the study's own analysis: Amplification of reference gene primers was used by the study to estimate nucleated cell counts. Assay used: immunoSEQ multiplex PCR; TCRdb lists only in-frame clones, some missing. Clone size and V and J calls were adopted from that table, with D and trimming inferred from the DNA. This table has fewer than 150,000 clones, about 85% appearing once. The sequenced material came from peripheral blood. This receptor was obtained from a human donor in a cohort sampled during active COVID-19. This chain joins TRBV5-1 and TRBJ2-6, with D hard to call. The CDR3 spells CASSLLRPLSGANVLTF. The DNA for the CDR3 is TGCGCCAGCAGCTTGCTACGCCCCCTCTCTGGGGCCAACGTCCTGACTTTC.